This T cell receptor beta chain was captured in a study of long-term antiretroviral therapy in people with HIV. Turning to the study itself: Initial samples were collected about a decade before the 2015 immediate-ART recommendation.

Concerning this clone: What it binds is unknown. One end of the junction does not line up with germline, which may come from a read error.

CDR1 and CDR2 from the germline V gene are SNHLY and FYNNEI. This CDR3 comprises 16 residues. Samples were assayed with immunoSEQ v3.0 at survey level. Each sample had sequencing targeting roughly 40,000-50,000 T-cell genomes. The data were produced by immunoSEQ multiplex PCR, yet TCRdb's version contains in-frame clones alone and is incomplete. The data hold about 25,000 clones, with around 82% observed a single time. Study-wide results and limits: Pre-ART expanded clones dominated the repertoire at every time point.

The clonotype was recovered from a man between 18 and 29 years old with HIV. Sequenced here: unsorted PBMCs, sampled 3 years after starting antiretroviral therapy. The V call is TRBV2, the J call TRBJ2-7; TRBD2 matches 8 bases. The DNA of the CDR3 is TGTGCCAGCAGTGCTTCTTTTGTGGGACTAGGGCCGAGCAGTAACTTC. Translated, it gives CASSASFVGLGPSSNF. The whole variable domain, remainder taken from reference TRBV2 and TRBJ2-7, is EPEVTQTPSHQVTQMGQEVILRCVPISNHLYFYWYRQILGQKVEFLVSFYNNEISEKSEIFDDQFSVERPDGSNFTLKIRSTKLEDSAMYFCASSASFVGLGPSSNFGPGTRLTVT.